Shown below are 7 T cell receptor beta chains from a single sample sequenced in a study of T-cell reconstitution after alpha-beta-depleted transplantation in children. Preparing the TCRbeta library involved the use of unique molecular identifiers. Using its own MiXCR run on the PCR reads, TCRdb lists one record per CDR3 protein. The data show hundreds of thousands of distinct CDR3 sequences, with approximately 8.4% seen just once and roughly a third held by the top ten. The specimen comprised PBMCs, mostly from graft donor cells, sampled 360 days after TCRalphabeta/CD19-depleted stem cell transplant. These TCRs come from a male patient aged 2-9 years who had a stem cell transplant for acute myeloid leukemia, so the T cells may come from the graft donor.

The chain is built from TRBV24-1 and TRBJ2-1; 9 bases agree with TRBD2. This CDR3 has 15 amino acids. V trimming: 4 bases; J trimming: 7 bases; junction bases outside the gene matches: 7. Germline CDR1 reads KGHDR; CDR2 reads SFDVKD. CDR3 region: CATSDRGGAWNEQFF. The CDR3 coding sequence is TGTGCCACCAGTGACCGCGGGGGGGCGTGGAATGAGCAGTTCTTC.

The chain recombines TRBV10-2 with TRBJ2-5; no definite D call. Germline V CDR1 and CDR2: WSHSY, SAAADI. The CDR3 extends over 12 amino acids. V lost 3 bases to trimming and J lost 4 bases, with 6 bases between them. The CDR3 reads CASSDRRETQYF. The CDR3 nucleotides are TGCGCCAGCAGTGACCGACGAGAGACCCAGTACTTC.

The chain has TRBV27 and TRBJ2-7; D not resolved. This CDR3 contains 14 residues. Per germline, CDR1 MNHEY and CDR2 SMNVEV (reference sequence). The V and J ends lost 5 bases and 0 bases respectively, with 11 bases between them. The CDR3 reads CASSRRDPSYEQYF. The CDR3 DNA follows: TGTGCCAGCAGTCGGAGAGACCCCTCCTACGAGCAGTACTTC.

At least ten counts were recorded for this clonotype. This rearrangement joins TRBV12-3 or TRBV12-4 to TRBJ2-2; 11 bases fit TRBD2. This CDR3 spans 17 amino acids. Trimming took 5 bases from V and 7 from J; bases not matched to a gene: 12. The CDR3 spells CASSRFSTSGVGGELFF. The CDR3 coding sequence is TGTGCCAGCAGTAGATTTTCGACTAGCGGGGTTGGCGGGGAGCTGTTTTTT.

The CDR3 protein is CSARDHGGEYSNQPQHF. CDR3 in DNA: TGCAGTGCTAGAGATCATGGGGGGGAGTATAGCAATCAGCCCCAGCATTTT. V usage is TRBV20-1 and J usage is TRBJ1-5; maybe TRBD1 (5 bases). Germline V gene sequence: CDR1 DFQATT, CDR2 SNEGSKA (reference sequence). V was shortened by 0 bases and J by 0 bases, with 15 bases between the two germline ends. This CDR3 is 17 amino acids long.

This clonotype appeared many times. This rearrangement joins TRBV10-1 to TRBJ2-5; D is possibly TRBD2 (5 bases). The V gene's germline CDR1 is WNHNN and CDR2 SYGVQD (reference sequence). Between the trimmed V and J ends, which lost 3 bases and 0 bases, there was a span of 11 bases. The CDR3 covers 15 residues. CDR3 coding DNA: TGCGCCAGCAGTGAAGGCAGAGGGTACCAAGAGACCCAGTACTTC. It is translated as CASSEGRGYQETQYF.

The chain couples TRBV12-5 to TRBJ2-2; D is unclear. The CDR3 spans 16 residues. Germline V gene data show CDR1 as LGHNT and CDR2 as FRNRAP. The V end was cut by 0 bases, the J end by 5 bases, with 13 bases between. This CDR3 reads CASGLVQGFPTGELFF. The CDR3, as DNA: TGTGCTAGTGGTTTGGTACAAGGGTTCCCGACCGGGGAGCTGTTTTTT.